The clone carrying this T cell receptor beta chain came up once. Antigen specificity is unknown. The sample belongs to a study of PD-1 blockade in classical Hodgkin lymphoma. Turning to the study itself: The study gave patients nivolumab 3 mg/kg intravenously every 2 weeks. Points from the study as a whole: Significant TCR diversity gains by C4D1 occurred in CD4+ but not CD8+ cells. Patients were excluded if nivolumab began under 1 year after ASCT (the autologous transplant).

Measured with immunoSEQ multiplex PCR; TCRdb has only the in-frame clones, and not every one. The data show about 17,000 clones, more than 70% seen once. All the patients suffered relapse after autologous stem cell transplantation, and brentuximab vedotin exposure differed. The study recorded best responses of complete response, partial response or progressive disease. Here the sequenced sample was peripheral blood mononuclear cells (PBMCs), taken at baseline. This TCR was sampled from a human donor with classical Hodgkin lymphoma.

CDR3 nucleotides: TGCGCCAGCAGCTTGGCCCCGAGTTCCAATCAGCCCCAGCATTTT. Protein sequence: CASSLAPSSNQPQHF. J is TRBJ1-5 and V is TRBV5-1, with no clear D. This CDR3 spans 15 amino acids. CDR1 SGHRS and CDR2 YFSETQ come from the germline V gene. The V end lost 0 bases, the J end lost 3 bases, and 10 bases lay between the germline ends.